What follows are 28 T cell receptor beta chains derived from one specimen sequenced in a study of T cells in localized non-small cell lung cancer. The table came from immunoSEQ multiplex PCR; TCRdb's copy has only in-frame clones and leaves some out. The data hold approximately 31,000 clones, with approximately 72% observed a single time. This specimen was peripheral blood, taken before any cancer treatment. The receptors originated from a male donor aged 60 or over with stage II squamous cell lung carcinoma.

This chain joins TRBV6-9 and TRBJ1-1; no clear D. The V gene lost 3 bases and the J gene lost 14 bases, with 25 bases spanning the gap. Germline CDR1 reads MNHGY; CDR2 reads SVAAGI. The CDR3 is 15 residues long. CDR3 sequence: CASSYSGGEADRVFF. In nucleotides, the CDR3 is TGTGCCAGCAGTTACTCCGGCGGGGAAGCGGACCGGGTGTTCTTT.

J is TRBJ1-5 and V is TRBV18; 7 nucleotides line up with TRBD1. Germline lookup yields CDR1 KGHSH and CDR2 LQKENI. Trimming at V came to 6 bases and at J to 3 bases, leaving 8 bases not matched to a gene. The CDR3 has 15 residues. The CDR3 sequence is CASSPTGDPNQPQHF. The DNA for the CDR3 is TGTGCCAGCTCGCCAACAGGGGACCCCAATCAGCCCCAGCATTTT.

There are a few counts of this clone. The V gene is TRBV9, the J gene TRBJ1-6; TRBD1 is a possible D gene (6 bases). In germline, CDR1 is SGDLS, CDR2 YYNGEE. Trimming took 0 bases from V and 10 from J, leaving 14 bases between them. CDR3 length: 15 amino acids. As DNA, the CDR3 is TGTGCCAGCAGCGTAGTAGAGGGGGGGGGCTCACCCCTCCACTTT. It is translated as CASSVVEGGGSPLHF.

In this sample, this clone turned up a few times. The rearrangement uses TRBV30 and TRBJ1-2; D remains unclear. V was pared by 0 bases and J by 7 bases, with 15 bases between. The CDR3 contains 14 residues. Germline lookup yields CDR1 GTSNPN and CDR2 SVGIG (reference sequence). CDR3 DNA sequence: TGTGCCTGGAGTGTATCGGCAGGTTCTTCTGGCTACACCTTC. It is translated as CAWSVSAGSSGYTF.

This clone is termed medium-sized. J is TRBJ1-6 and V is TRBV12-5; D not certain. Per germline, CDR1 LGHNT and CDR2 FRNRAP. The CDR3 is made up of 17 amino acids. V lost 0 bases, J lost 10 bases, and 19 bases lay in between. The CDR3 loop reads CASGLVQYESRYSPLHF. For the CDR3, the DNA is TGTGCTAGTGGTTTGGTACAGTACGAGAGCCGTTACTCACCCCTCCACTTT.

CDR3: CASSQEPRGAGNTGELFF. The CDR3 DNA sequence: TGTGCCAGCAGCCAAGAACCTCGGGGGGCTGGTAACACCGGGGAGCTGTTTTTT. The chain combines TRBV4-2 with TRBJ2-2; D might be TRBD2 (7 bases). The CDR3 runs to 18 residues. V dropped 0 bases and J dropped 2 bases, with 16 bases sitting between them. The germline CDR1 and CDR2 sequences are LGHNA and YNFKEQ.

The J gene is TRBJ2-7, the V gene TRBV29-1; tentatively, D is TRBD1 (7 bases). This CDR3 spans 13 amino acids. CDR1 and CDR2 (germline): SQVTM, ANQGSEA. Deletions cut 6 bases from V and 3 bases from J, with 15 bases between. In nucleotides, the CDR3 is TGCAGCGTCCGGGAGACAGGGTTCTACGAGCAGTACTTC. Residues: CSVRETGFYEQYF.

The rearrangement joins TRBV7-8 to TRBJ2-7; the D gene is possibly TRBD2 (5 bases). The CDR3 has 15 residues. V lost 2 bases, J lost 4 bases, and 15 bases lay in between. Germline CDR1 SGHVS, CDR2 FQNEAQ. CDR3 DNA sequence: TGTGCCAGCAGCTTAATATTCGAGGGAAAATACGAGCAGTACTTC. As protein: CASSLIFEGKYEQYF.

V usage is TRBV27 and J usage is TRBJ1-6, with D possibly being TRBD1 (5 bases). CDR3 length: 16 amino acids. Germline V lookup: CDR1 MNHEY, CDR2 SMNVEV (reference sequence). V was trimmed by 7 bases and J by 6 bases, leaving 19 bases between them. CDR3 loop: CASTLQPGVGNSPLHF. CDR3 nucleotides: TGTGCCAGCACCCTCCAGCCGGGGGTGGGTAATTCACCCCTCCACTTT.

The J gene is TRBJ2-6, the V gene TRBV18; D call uncertain. CDR1 and CDR2 from the germline V gene are KGHSH and LQKENI. CDR3 length: 15 amino acids. V gave up 2 bases and J gave up 2 bases, with 7 bases separating them. CDR3 sequence: CASSPAIPGANVLTF. The CDR3, as DNA: TGTGCCAGCTCACCAGCCATACCTGGGGCCAACGTCCTGACTTTC.

The chain links TRBV28 to TRBJ2-5, with no clear D. The V end was cut by 6 bases, the J end by 9 bases, with 17 bases between. The germline gives CDR1 MDHEN, CDR2 SYDVKM. CDR3 size: 13 residues. CDR3 loop: CASSSTTTVAQYF. DNA for the CDR3: TGTGCCAGCAGCTCCACTACCACAGTGGCCCAGTACTTC.

V is TRBV6-5 and J is TRBJ1-1; no definite D call. V lost 0 bases to trimming and J lost 10 bases, with 18 bases between them. Germline V lookup: CDR1 MNHEY, CDR2 SVGAGI. CDR3 length equals 15 residues. CDR3: CASSYSAGPGVGAFF. The CDR3 DNA reads TGTGCCAGCAGTTACTCCGCCGGGCCCGGTGTAGGAGCTTTCTTT.

The J gene is TRBJ2-7, the V gene TRBV5-6; D gene unclear. The CDR3 loop spans 14 amino acids. Germline V lookup: CDR1 SGHDT, CDR2 YYEEEE. The germline V and J ends were trimmed by 5 bases and 0 bases, with 12 bases remaining between them. CDR3 nucleotide sequence: TGTGCCAGCAGTGACCCCGCCAGCTCCTACGAGCAGTACTTC. Amino acids: CASSDPASSYEQYF.

The V gene is TRBV7-2, the J gene TRBJ2-2; D unclear. V dropped 1 base and J dropped 7 bases, with 4 bases sitting between them. From germline, CDR1 is SGHTA and CDR2 FQGNSA. The CDR3 has 12 amino acids. The CDR3 coding sequence is TGTGCCAGCAGCTTAGTATTCGGGGAGCTGTTTTTT. This codes for CASSLVFGELFF.

The chain recombines TRBV5-4 with TRBJ2-6; 7 bases are a match to TRBD1. This CDR3 has 18 residues. V lost 0 bases to trimming and J lost 0 bases; unmatched junction nucleotides: 6. Per the germline V gene, CDR1 is SGHNT and CDR2 is YYREEE (reference sequence). CDR3 sequence: CASSLGTDRTSGANVLTF. CDR3 DNA sequence: TGTGCCAGCAGCTTGGGGACGGACAGGACCTCTGGGGCCAACGTCCTGACTTTC.

The rearrangement uses TRBV6-5 and TRBJ1-2; tentatively, D is TRBD1 (5 bases). V gave up 0 bases and J gave up 4 bases, with 12 bases separating them. The germline CDR1 and CDR2 sequences are MNHEY and SVGAGI. The CDR3 extends over 15 amino acids. CDR3 in DNA: TGTGCCAGCAGTTACTCACCAGGGTTGATCTATGGCTACACCTTC. Translating it yields CASSYSPGLIYGYTF.

This rearrangement joins TRBV28 to TRBJ2-7; no definite D call. The V and J ends lost 5 bases and 3 bases respectively, with 5 bases between them. Germline V gene data show CDR1 as MDHEN and CDR2 as SYDVKM. The CDR3 consists of 11 residues. Here the CDR3 DNA reads TGTGCCAGCAGTCCCAACTACGAGCAGTACTTC. Its translation is CASSPNYEQYF.

This chain uses TRBV5-1 with TRBJ2-1; D unclear. The CDR3 has 13 amino acids. CDR1 is SGHRS and CDR2 is YFSETQ in the germline V gene. The ends were cut back, 0 bases at V and 5 bases at J, with 6 bases in the middle. CDR3 region: CASSLDLDNEQFF. For the CDR3, the DNA is TGCGCCAGCAGCTTGGACTTAGACAATGAGCAGTTCTTC.

This clone was recorded a few times. This chain connects TRBV9 to TRBJ1-1, with D perhaps TRBD1 (5 bases). Germline V gives CDR1 SGDLS, CDR2 YYNGEE. Trimming stripped 0 bases from V and 2 bases from J, with 8 bases between. The CDR3 length is 14 residues. The CDR3 DNA is TGTGCCAGCAGCGTAGGTGGGGCCAACACTGAAGCTTTCTTT. This translates into CASSVGGANTEAFF.

This clone occurred a few times. The V and J genes are TRBV6-5 and TRBJ1-2; tentatively, D is TRBD1 (5 bases). CDR1 MNHEY and CDR2 SVGAGI come from the germline V gene. CDR3 length equals 15 residues. V dropped 7 bases and J dropped 0 bases, with 15 bases sitting between them. The CDR3 DNA reads TGTGCCAGCATCGGGACCGTTTATCCTAACTATGGCTACACCTTC. Its translation is CASIGTVYPNYGYTF.

The J gene is TRBJ2-7, the V gene TRBV11-2; 7 nucleotides line up with TRBD2. Germline V CDR1 and CDR2: SGHAT, FQNNGV. This CDR3 is 14 amino acids long. The ends lost 2 bases at V and 4 bases at J; junction bases unmatched: 5. CDR3 in amino acids: CASSLLAEYYEQYF. The CDR3 DNA follows: TGTGCCAGCAGCTTACTAGCGGAGTATTACGAGCAGTACTTC.

V gene TRBV29-1 combines with J gene TRBJ1-1; TRBD1 is a possible D gene (5 bases). CDR3 size: 14 residues. Per the germline V gene, CDR1 is SQVTM and CDR2 is ANQGSEA. V lost 3 bases and J 6 bases, leaving 17 bases between the germline ends. The DNA for the CDR3 is TGCAGCGTTGACCTGCCCGGGGGAGGCGCTGAAGCTTTCTTT. It is translated as CSVDLPGGGAEAFF.

This sequence joins TRBV4-3 and TRBJ2-7; 13 nucleotides match TRBD2. There are 13 residues in the CDR3. The ends lost 4 bases at V and 7 bases at J; junction bases unmatched: 1. Germline V gene lookup returns CDR1 LGHNA and CDR2 YSLEER. The CDR3 nucleotides read TGCGCCAGCAGCCCGGGACTAGCGGGGGAGCAGTACTTC. Amino acid sequence: CASSPGLAGEQYF.

This clone has only a few counts. This sequence joins TRBV19 and TRBJ2-2, with 9 bases lining up with TRBD2. This CDR3 is 16 amino acids long. Unmatched junction bases numbered 9, after V lost 5 bases and J lost 5 bases. Germline CDR1 reads LNHDA; CDR2 reads SQIVND (reference sequence). CDR3 region: CASSSIAGVGTGELFF. CDR3 coding DNA: TGTGCCAGTAGTTCAATAGCGGGAGTAGGTACCGGGGAGCTGTTTTTT.

J is TRBJ1-5 and V is TRBV11-2, with TRBD1 identical over 8 bases. The junction had 6 bases not matched to a gene; V was cut back by 2 bases and J by 6 bases. The CDR3 is made up of 15 amino acids. Germline CDR1 is SGHAT and CDR2 is FQNNGV. The CDR3 sequence is CASSLNRGEGQPQHF. As DNA, the CDR3 is TGTGCCAGCAGCTTAAACAGGGGGGAGGGTCAGCCCCAGCATTTT.

V and J are TRBV19 and TRBJ2-3, with 7 bases that match TRBD2. Germline loops: CDR1 LNHDA, CDR2 SQIVND (reference sequence). The CDR3 has 13 residues. The CDR3: CACGWGGPDTQYF. DNA for the CDR3: TGTGCTTGCGGCTGGGGGGGACCAGATACGCAGTATTTT.

This clone has more than one count but fewer than ten. The V and J genes are TRBV19 and TRBJ2-6; 16 bases map to TRBD2. The germline V gene has CDR1 LNHDA and CDR2 SQIVND (reference sequence). The CDR3 extends over 18 amino acids. The J segment lost 1 base and the V segment lost 4 bases, leaving 1 base of the junction unmatched. The CDR3 bases are TGTGCCAGTAGTAAGGGACTAGCGGGAGGGTCTGGGGCCAACGTCCTGACTTTC. Protein product: CASSKGLAGGSGANVLTF. Full variable domain (outside the CDR3, taken from reference TRBV19 and TRBJ2-6): DGGITQSPKYLFRKEGQNVTLSCEQNLNHDAMYWYRQDPGQGLRLIYYSQIVNDFQKGDIAEGYSVSREKKESFPLTVTSAQKNPTAFYLCASSKGLAGGSGANVLTFGAGSRLTVL.

The J gene is TRBJ2-5, the V gene TRBV7-2, with TRBD1 as a possible D gene (8 bases). Between the trimmed V and J ends, which lost 5 bases and 4 bases, there was a span of 14 bases. This CDR3 spans 14 amino acids. CDR1 is SGHTA, CDR2 FQGNSA, per germline. The chain's CDR3 is CASSPTGEGETQYF. The CDR3 DNA follows: TGTGCCAGCAGCCCGACAGGGGAGGGAGAGACCCAGTACTTC.